Listed here is a single TCR beta chain. Its antigen remains unidentified. The sample comes from a study of T cells after posttransplantation cyclophosphamide. Study results and caveats: After PTCy, TRB diversity resembled that of CNI/methotrexate controls. Blood and skin or GI T cell repertoires showed limited TRB overlap. Later blood repertoires were often dominated by clones from the donor CD8+ memory compartment.

Produced via immunoSEQ multiplex PCR; TCRdb's table is partial and in-frame only. The sample lists approximately 45,000 clones, roughly 92% occurring once. On the day of bone marrow donation, the related graft donor provided peripheral blood. This CDR3 spans 15 amino acids. CDR1 MNHNS and CDR2 SASEGT come from the germline V gene. Deletions cut 2 bases from V and 7 bases from J, with 14 bases between. The sample taken for sequencing was PBMCs. This TCR came from a woman aged 50 to 60 in good health and a related stem cell transplant donor. The rearrangement uses TRBV6-1 and TRBJ1-4; D gene ambiguous. DNA for the CDR3: TGTGCCAGCAGTGAATTTGGATCTGAGGGTGAAAAACTGTTTTTT. This codes for CASSEFGSEGEKLFF.